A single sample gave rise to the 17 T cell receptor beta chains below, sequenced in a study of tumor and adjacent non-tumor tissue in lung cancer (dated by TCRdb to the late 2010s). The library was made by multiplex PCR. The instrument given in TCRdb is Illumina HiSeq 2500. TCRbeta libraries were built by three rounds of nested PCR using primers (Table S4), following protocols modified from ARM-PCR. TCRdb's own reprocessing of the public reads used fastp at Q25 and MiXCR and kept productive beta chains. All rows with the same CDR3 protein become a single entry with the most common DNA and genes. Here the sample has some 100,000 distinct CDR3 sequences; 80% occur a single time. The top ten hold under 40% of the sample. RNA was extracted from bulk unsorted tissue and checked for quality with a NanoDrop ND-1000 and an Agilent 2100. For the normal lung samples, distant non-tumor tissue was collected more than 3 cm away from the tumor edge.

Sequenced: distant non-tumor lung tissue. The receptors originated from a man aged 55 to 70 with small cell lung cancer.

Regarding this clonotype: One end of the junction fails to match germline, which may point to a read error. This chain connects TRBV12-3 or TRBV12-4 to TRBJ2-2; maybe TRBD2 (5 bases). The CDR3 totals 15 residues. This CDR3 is CASSFPGTDTGELFF. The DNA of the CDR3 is TGTGCCAGCAGTTTCCCTGGAACAGACACCGGGGAGCTCTTTTTT.

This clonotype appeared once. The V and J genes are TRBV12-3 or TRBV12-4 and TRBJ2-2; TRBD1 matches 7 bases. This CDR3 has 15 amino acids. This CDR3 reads CPNSFSGTDTGELFF. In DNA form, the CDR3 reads TGTCCCAACAGTTTTTCTGGGACAGACACCGGGGAGCTGTTTTTT.

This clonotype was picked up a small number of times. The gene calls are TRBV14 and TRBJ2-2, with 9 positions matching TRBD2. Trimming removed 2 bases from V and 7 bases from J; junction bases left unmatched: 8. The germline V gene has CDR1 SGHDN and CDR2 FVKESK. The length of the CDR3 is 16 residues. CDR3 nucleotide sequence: TGTGCCAGCAGCCAACGGGGACTAGCTGACAGCGGGGAGCTGTTTTTT. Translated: CASSQRGLADSGELFF.

The DNA for the CDR3 is TGCGCCAGCAGCCAAATACAGTCTTCCTACGAGCAGTACTTC. Translating it yields CASSQIQSSYEQYF. This rearrangement joins TRBV4-1 to TRBJ2-7; D ambiguous. V lost 2 bases and J lost 1, with 9 bases in between. CDR1 and CDR2 (germline): MGHRA, YSYEKL. The CDR3 covers 14 residues.

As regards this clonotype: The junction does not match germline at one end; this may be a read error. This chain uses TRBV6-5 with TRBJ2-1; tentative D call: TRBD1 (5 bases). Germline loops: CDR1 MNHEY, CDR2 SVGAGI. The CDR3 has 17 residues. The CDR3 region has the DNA TGTGCCAGCTGTTACTCGATCTGGGTACTAACGGACAATGATCAGTTCTTC. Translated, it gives CASCYSIWVLTDNDQFF.

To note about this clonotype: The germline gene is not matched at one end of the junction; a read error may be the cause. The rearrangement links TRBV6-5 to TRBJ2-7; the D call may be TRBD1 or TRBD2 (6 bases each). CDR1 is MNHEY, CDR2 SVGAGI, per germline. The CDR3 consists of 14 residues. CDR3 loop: CAGSPGGRRSEQYF. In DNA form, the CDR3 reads TGTGCCGGCAGTCCCGGGGGCAGGAGGAGTGAGCAGTACTTC.

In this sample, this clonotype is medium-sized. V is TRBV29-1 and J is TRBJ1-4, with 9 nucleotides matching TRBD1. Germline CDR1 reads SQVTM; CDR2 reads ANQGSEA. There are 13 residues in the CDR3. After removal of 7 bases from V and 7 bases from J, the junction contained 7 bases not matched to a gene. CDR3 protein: CSATGGAGEKLFF. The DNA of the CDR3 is TGCAGCGCAACAGGGGGCGCCGGTGAAAAACTGTTTTTT.

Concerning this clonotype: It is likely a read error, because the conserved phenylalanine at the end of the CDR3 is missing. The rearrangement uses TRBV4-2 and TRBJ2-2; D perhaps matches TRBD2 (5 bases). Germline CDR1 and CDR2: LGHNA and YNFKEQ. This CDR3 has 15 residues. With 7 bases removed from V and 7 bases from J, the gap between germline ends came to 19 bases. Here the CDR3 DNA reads TGTGCCAGCAAACTAGTGGGAGACGATGGCGGGGAGCTGTTTCTT. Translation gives CASKLVGDDGGELFL.

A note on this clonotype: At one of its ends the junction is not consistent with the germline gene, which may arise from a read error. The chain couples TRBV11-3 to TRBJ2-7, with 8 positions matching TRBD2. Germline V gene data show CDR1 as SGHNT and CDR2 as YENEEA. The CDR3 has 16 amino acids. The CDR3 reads CTSSSTECGGLYEQYF. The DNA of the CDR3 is TGTACCAGCAGCTCGACTGAATGCGGGGGGCTCTACGAGCAGTACTTC.

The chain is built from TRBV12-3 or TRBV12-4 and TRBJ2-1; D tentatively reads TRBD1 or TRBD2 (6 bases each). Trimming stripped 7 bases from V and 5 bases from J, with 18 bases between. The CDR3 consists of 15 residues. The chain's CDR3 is CASIRARGDNNEQFF. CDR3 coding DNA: TGTGCCAGCATACGGGCGAGGGGGGACAACAATGAGCAGTTCTTC.

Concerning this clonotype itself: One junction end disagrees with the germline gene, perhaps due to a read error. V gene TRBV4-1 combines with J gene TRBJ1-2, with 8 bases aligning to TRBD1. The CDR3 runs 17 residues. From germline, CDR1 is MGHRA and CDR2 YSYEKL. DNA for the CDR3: TGCGCCAGTAGCCACGAAGGAAGGCAGGGGGCCCACTATGGCTACACCTTC. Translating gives CASSHEGRQGAHYGYTF.

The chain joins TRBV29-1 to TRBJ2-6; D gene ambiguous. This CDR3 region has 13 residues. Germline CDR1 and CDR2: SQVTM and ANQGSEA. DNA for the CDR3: TGCGGCGCCGACATCCCTGGGGCCAACGTCCTGACTTTC. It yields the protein CGADIPGANVLTF.

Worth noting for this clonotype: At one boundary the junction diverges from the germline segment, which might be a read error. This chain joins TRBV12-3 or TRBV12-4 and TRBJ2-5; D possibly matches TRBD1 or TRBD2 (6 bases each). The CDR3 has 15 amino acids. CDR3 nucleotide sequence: TGTGCCAGCAGCCCCTATATCGGGGGACAAGAGATCCAGTACTTC. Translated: CASSPYIGGQEIQYF.

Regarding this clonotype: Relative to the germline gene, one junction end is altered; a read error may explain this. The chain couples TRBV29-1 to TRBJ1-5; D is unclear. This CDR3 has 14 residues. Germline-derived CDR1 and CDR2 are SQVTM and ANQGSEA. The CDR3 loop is CSVGNVGINQPQHF. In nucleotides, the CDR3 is TGCAGTGTTGGAAATGTGGGAATCAATCAGCCCCAGCATTTT.

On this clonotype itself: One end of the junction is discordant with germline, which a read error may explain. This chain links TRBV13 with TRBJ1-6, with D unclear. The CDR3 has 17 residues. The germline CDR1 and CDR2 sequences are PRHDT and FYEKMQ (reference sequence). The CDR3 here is CATSQNDGSSYNSPFHF. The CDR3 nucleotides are TGTGCCACCAGTCAAAACGACGGAAGCTCCTATAATTCACCCTTCCACTTT. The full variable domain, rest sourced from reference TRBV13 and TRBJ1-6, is AAGVIQSPRHLIKEKRETATLKCYPIPRHDTVYWYQQGPGQDPQFLISFYEKMQSDKGSIPDRFSAQQFSDYHSELNMSSLELGDSALYFCATSQNDGSSYNSPFHFGNGTRLTVT.

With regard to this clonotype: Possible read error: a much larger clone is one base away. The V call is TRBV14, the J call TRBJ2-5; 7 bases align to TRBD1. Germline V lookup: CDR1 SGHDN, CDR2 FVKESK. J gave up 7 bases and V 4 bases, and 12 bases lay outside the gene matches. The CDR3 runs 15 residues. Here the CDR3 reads CASSRPWTGFGTQYF. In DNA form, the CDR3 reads TGTGCCAGCAGCCGTCCCTGGACAGGCTTCGGGACCCAGTACTTC.

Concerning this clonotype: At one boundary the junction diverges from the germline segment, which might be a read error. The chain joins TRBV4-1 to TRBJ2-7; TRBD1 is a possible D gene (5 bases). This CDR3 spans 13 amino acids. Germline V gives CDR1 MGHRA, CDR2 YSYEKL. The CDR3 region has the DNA TGCTCCAGCAGTTTCGACAGACTCTACGTGCAGTATTTC. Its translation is CSSSFDRLYVQYF.